This TCR beta chain stems from a study of Tregs in tolerant kidney transplant recipients. Details on this clone: Its matching antigen is unknown. From the germline J gene comes the end of the CDR3, since the read stops 3 residues before it.

Germline V gene lookup returns CDR1 SQVTM and CDR2 ANQGSEA. This CDR3 contains 13 residues. V was pared by 4 bases and J by 2 bases, with 11 bases between. Clones were read by immunoSEQ multiplex PCR, and TCRdb kept only the in-frame ones, dropping some. The sample includes 30,000 to 40,000 clones. Study-wide results and limits: Findings come from small patient numbers and require larger validation. Activated donor B cell expansion appeared to reveal the most relevant donor-specific TCRbeta repertoire. This study did not directly address biological reproducibility.

Related graft donors supplied nonmyeloablative bone marrow transplants, and mixed chimerism was transient. Unstimulated regulatory T cells (CD4+CD25+CD127-), CD4+CD25- non-regulatory cells, CD4 and CD8 cells were FACS-sorted from thawed PBMCs. The chain combines TRBV29-1 with TRBJ1-1; tentative D call: TRBD1 (6 bases). The sequence was obtained from a human patient who received a combined kidney and bone marrow transplant. Some T cells may have originated in the graft donor. The specimen comprised CD4+ T cells from blood (PBMCs), sampled 24 months after the transplant. CDR3 DNA (partial): TGCAGCGTTGCTCGGACAGTTAACACTGAA. Protein: CSVARTVNTE. In full, the CDR3 reads CSVARTVNTEAFF.